This TCR beta chain was captured in a study of blood T cell repertoires in COVID-19. Here immunoSEQ multiplex PCR was the method, and the copy in TCRdb shows in-frame clones only, minus some. The sample records around 300,000 clones, around 90% being singletons. Recovered status applied to Cohort 3 donors who had two consecutive negative PCRs. It also applied to those with clearance or with symptom resolution. Germline trimming cut 0 bases from V and 1 base from J; bases unmatched to any gene: 1. Germline V gives CDR1 LNHDA, CDR2 SQIVND (reference sequence). There are 15 residues in the CDR3. The sequencing input was PBMCs or T cells enriched from blood (not recorded which). The rearrangement joins TRBV19 to TRBJ1-1, with 8 nucleotides matching TRBD1. The receptor's source is a man aged 25-40 years who had recovered from COVID-19. The CDR3 here is CASSIDGQGNTEAFF. The CDR3 nucleotides read TGTGCCAGTAGTATAGACGGACAGGGGAACACTGAAGCTTTCTTT. Complete variable domain (other parts from reference TRBV19 and TRBJ1-1): DGGITQSPKYLFRKEGQNVTLSCEQNLNHDAMYWYRQDPGQGLRLIYYSQIVNDFQKGDIAEGYSVSREKKESFPLTVTSAQKNPTAFYLCASSIDGQGNTEAFFGQGTRLTVV.